A selection of T cell receptor beta chains follows, all from one sample in a study of early T cells in non-severe SARS-CoV-2 infection. TCRdb fed the 5' RACE reads into MiXCR, producing one record per CDR3 protein. This sample carries some 76,000 distinct CDR3 sequences, roughly an eighth of them seen once, and the ten largest clones take more than 13%. Sequencing was done on a sample of whole blood. Receptors originate from an adult who was a healthcare worker with PCR-confirmed SARS-CoV-2 infection or an uninfected control (not recorded which). The CDR3 runs from the conserved cysteine through the conserved F or W. Where a row states a size, it is once, few, many or the class of an expanded clone; other rows omit it.

j_gene: TRBJ2-3
abundance: many
v_gene: TRBV7-9
CDR3aa: CASSLRRDTQYF

j_gene: TRBJ2-4
abundance: NA
v_gene: TRBV18
CDR3aa: CASSPGTGRDIQYF

j_gene: TRBJ2-3
abundance: many
v_gene: TRBV7-8
CDR3aa: CASSPWGRLVRGTDTQYF

j_gene: TRBJ1-2
abundance: few
v_gene: TRBV27
CDR3aa: CASSLRGDPTYGYTF

j_gene: TRBJ2-1
abundance: NA
v_gene: TRBV20-1
CDR3aa: CSARITGGLAYNEQFF

j_gene: TRBJ2-5
abundance: few
v_gene: TRBV7-9
CDR3aa: CASSPGQETQYF

j_gene: TRBJ2-1
abundance: few
v_gene: TRBV29-1
CDR3aa: CSVEDRGSTESYNEQFF

j_gene: TRBJ2-1
abundance: many
v_gene: TRBV20-1
CDR3aa: CSARVAQGRGGSYNEQFF

j_gene: TRBJ2-7
abundance: few
v_gene: TRBV29-1
CDR3aa: CSVSHSSYEQYF

j_gene: TRBJ2-5
abundance: many
v_gene: TRBV7-2
CDR3aa: CASSLGEESGTQYF

j_gene: TRBJ2-4
abundance: few
v_gene: TRBV5-4
CDR3aa: CAAGLVGNIQYF

j_gene: TRBJ2-3
abundance: few
v_gene: TRBV11-2
CDR3aa: CASSLAVAGSTDTQYF

j_gene: TRBJ1-2
abundance: NA
v_gene: TRBV12-3/TRBV12-4
CDR3aa: CASSLEGGPDYGYTF

j_gene: TRBJ2-6
abundance: NA
v_gene: TRBV7-2
CDR3aa: CASSVFGGSGANVLTF

j_gene: TRBJ2-7
abundance: NA
v_gene: TRBV6-6
CDR3aa: CASSGASYEQYF

j_gene: TRBJ2-1
abundance: many
v_gene: TRBV25-1
CDR3aa: CASSVVGNEQFF

j_gene: TRBJ1-1
abundance: NA
v_gene: TRBV7-2
CDR3aa: CASSRETVPNTEAFF

j_gene: TRBJ2-3
abundance: few
v_gene: TRBV7-2
CDR3aa: CASSLGIADTQYF

j_gene: TRBJ2-1
abundance: many
v_gene: TRBV29-1
CDR3aa: CSVVRGLHNEQFF

j_gene: TRBJ2-1
abundance: few
v_gene: TRBV7-9
CDR3aa: CASTGGRASEGNNEQFF

j_gene: TRBJ2-7
abundance: NA
v_gene: TRBV11-2
CDR3aa: CASSSDQGRGYEQYF

j_gene: TRBJ2-5
abundance: NA
v_gene: TRBV11-3
CDR3aa: CASSLGRGKTQYF

j_gene: TRBJ1-5
abundance: many
v_gene: TRBV5-4
CDR3aa: CASSLDDQPQHF

j_gene: TRBJ1-5
abundance: NA
v_gene: TRBV6-1
CDR3aa: CASSWTGAGNQPQHF

j_gene: TRBJ2-3
abundance: few
v_gene: TRBV20-1
CDR3aa: CSARMLGPLLDTQYF

j_gene: TRBJ1-2
abundance: NA
v_gene: TRBV10-3
CDR3aa: CAISESTGVGYTF

j_gene: TRBJ2-1
abundance: NA
v_gene: TRBV7-2
CDR3aa: CASGRGASYNEQFF